This T cell receptor beta chain was sequenced during a study of blood T cell repertoires in COVID-19. There are 16 residues in the CDR3. Looked up from germline, CDR1 is MNHEY and CDR2 is SVGAGI. V lost 4 bases, J lost 3 bases, and 6 bases stayed unmatched. Original data processing: Amplification from reference gene primers served as the basis for estimated nucleated cell counts. Sequencing was performed with immunoSEQ multiplex PCR; in TCRdb, only in-frame clones are kept and a portion is missing. D and trimming come from the DNA, and the V and J calls and clone size come from that table. The sample lists under 150,000 clones; roughly nine tenths were seen once. The sample holds a few counts of this clone.

The rearrangement joins TRBV6-5 to TRBJ1-5; 10 bases agree with TRBD1. Sequencing used peripheral blood. This sequence originates from a man over 45 with active COVID-19. The DNA for the CDR3 is TGTGCCAGCAGTTCCTGGGACAGGGGAAACAATCAGCCCCAGCATTTT. Residues: CASSSWDRGNNQPQHF.